This T cell receptor (beta chain) was sequenced for a study of regulatory T cells in long-lasting Graves disease. The sample's time point: newly diagnosed GD, antithyroid drugs for less than 3 months. The TCR library was made from RNA extracted from PBMCs. The authors built TCR beta libraries using iRepertoire HTBI primers and Arm-PCR of CDR3 regions. TCRdb re-derived calls from the multiplex PCR reads in MiXCR, one entry per CDR3 protein. The sample shows hundreds of thousands of distinct CDR3 sequences, under 20% of them seen only once. There are 12 residues in the CDR3. CDR1 is GTSNPN and CDR2 is SVGIG in the germline V gene (reference sequence). V dropped 2 bases and J dropped 4 bases, with 6 bases sitting between them. These sequences were also reported in another study, on T cells in Graves' hyperthyroidism and ophthalmopathy.

The chain employs TRBV30 and TRBJ2-1; unclear D gene. The origin of this receptor is a woman in her twenties or thirties with Graves disease. The sequences come from peripheral blood mononuclear cells (PBMCs), collected at new diagnosis, from a patient treated with antithyroid drugs. The DNA of the CDR3 is TGTGCCTGGAGTCACCTTTACAATGAGCAGTTCTTC. Protein: CAWSHLYNEQFF. The full variable domain, in which reference TRBV30 and TRBJ2-1 provide the parts outside the CDR3, is SQTIHQWPATLVQPVGSPLSLECTVEGTSNPNLYWYRQAAGRGLQLLFYSVGIGQISSEVPQNLSASRPQDRQFILSSKKLLLSDSGFYLCAWSHLYNEQFFGPGTRLTVL.